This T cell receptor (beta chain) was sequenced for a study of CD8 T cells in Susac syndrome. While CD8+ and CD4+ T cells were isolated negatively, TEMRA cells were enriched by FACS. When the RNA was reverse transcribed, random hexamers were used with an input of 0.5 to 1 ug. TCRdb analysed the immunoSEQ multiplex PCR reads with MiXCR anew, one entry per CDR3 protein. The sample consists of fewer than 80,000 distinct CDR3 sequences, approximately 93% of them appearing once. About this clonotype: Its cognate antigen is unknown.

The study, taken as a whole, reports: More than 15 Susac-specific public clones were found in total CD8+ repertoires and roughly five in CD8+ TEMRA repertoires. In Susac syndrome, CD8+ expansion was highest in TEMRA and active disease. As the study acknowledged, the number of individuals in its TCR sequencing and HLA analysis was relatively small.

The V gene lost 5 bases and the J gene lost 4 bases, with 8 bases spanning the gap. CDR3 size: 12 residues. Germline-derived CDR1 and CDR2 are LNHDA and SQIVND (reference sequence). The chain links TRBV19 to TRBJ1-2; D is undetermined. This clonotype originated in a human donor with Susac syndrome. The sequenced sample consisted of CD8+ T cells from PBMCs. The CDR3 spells CASSLRVYGYTF. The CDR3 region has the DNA TGTGCCAGTAGTCTCCGGGTCTATGGCTACACCTTC.